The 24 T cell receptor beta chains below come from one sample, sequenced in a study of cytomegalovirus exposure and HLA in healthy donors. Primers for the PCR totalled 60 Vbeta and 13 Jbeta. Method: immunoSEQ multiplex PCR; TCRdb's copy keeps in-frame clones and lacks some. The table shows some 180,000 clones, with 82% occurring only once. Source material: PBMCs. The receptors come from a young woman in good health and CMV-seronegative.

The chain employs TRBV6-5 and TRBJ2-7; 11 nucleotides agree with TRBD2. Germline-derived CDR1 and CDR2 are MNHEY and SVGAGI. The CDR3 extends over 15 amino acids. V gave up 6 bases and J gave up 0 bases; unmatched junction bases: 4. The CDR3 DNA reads TGTGCCAGCAGGTACGGACTAGCGGGCTCCTACGAGCAGTACTTC. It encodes CASRYGLAGSYEQYF.

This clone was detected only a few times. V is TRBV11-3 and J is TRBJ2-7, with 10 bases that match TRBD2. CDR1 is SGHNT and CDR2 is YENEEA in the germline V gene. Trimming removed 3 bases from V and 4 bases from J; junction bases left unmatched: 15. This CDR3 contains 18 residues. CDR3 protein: CASSLGRLAGDGVYEQYV. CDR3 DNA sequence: TGTGCCAGCAGCTTGGGGCGCCTAGCGGGAGATGGGGTTTACGAGCAGTACGTC.

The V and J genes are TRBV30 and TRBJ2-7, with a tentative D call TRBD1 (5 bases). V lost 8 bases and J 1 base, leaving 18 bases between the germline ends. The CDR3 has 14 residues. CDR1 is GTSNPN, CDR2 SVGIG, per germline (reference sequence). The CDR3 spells CAGEEGAGSYEQYV. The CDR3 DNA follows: TGTGCCGGGGAAGAAGGGGCAGGGTCCTACGAGCAGTACGTC.

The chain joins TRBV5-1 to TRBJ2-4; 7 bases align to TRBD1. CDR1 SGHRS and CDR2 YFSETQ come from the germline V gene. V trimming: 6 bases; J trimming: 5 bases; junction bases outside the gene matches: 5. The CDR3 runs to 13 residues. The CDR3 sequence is CASTPGGQNIQYF. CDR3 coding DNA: TGCGCCAGCACGCCAGGGGGACAAAACATTCAGTACTTC.

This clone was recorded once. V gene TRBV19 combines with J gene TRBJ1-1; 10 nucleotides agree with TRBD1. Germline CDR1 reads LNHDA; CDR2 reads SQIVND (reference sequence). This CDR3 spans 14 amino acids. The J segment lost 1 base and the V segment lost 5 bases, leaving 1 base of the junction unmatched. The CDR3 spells CASSWDRGNTEAFF. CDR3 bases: TGTGCCAGTAGTTGGGACAGGGGGAACACTGAAGCTTTCTTT.

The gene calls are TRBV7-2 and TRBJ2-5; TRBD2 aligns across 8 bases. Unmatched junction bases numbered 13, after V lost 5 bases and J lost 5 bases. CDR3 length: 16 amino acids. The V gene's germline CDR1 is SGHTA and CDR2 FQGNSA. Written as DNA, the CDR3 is TGTGCCAGCAGCGTAGGGGGGGCTAGCGGGTCGGAGACCCAGTACTTC. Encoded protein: CASSVGGASGSETQYF.

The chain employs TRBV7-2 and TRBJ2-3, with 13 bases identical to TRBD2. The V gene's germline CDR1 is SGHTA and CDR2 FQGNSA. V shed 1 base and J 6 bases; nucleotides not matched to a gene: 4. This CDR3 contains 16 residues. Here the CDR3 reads CASSLVGTSGIDTQYF. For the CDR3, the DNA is TGTGCCAGCAGCTTAGTCGGGACTAGCGGGATTGATACGCAGTATTTT.

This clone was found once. CDR3 residues: CASSFEVPDTQYF. DNA of the CDR3: TGTGCCAGCAGCTTCGAGGTTCCAGATACGCAGTATTTT. V is TRBV7-9 and J is TRBJ2-3; D gene ambiguous. From germline, CDR1 is SEHNR and CDR2 FQNEAQ (reference sequence). V was clipped by 3 bases and J by 4 bases, with 8 bases between them. The CDR3 runs to 13 residues.

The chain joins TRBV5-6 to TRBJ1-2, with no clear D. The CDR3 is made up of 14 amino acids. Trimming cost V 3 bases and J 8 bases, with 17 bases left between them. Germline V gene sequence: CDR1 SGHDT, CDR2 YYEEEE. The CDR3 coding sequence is TGTGCCAGCAGCTATGCCCACACAGCCCTCGGCTACACCTTC. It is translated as CASSYAHTALGYTF.

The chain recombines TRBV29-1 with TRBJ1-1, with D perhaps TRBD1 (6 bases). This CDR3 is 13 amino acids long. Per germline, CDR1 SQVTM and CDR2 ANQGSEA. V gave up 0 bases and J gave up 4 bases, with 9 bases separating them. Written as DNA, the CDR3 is TGCAGCGTTGAAGAAGGGGGTCCCACTGAAGCTTTCTTT. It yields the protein CSVEEGGPTEAFF.

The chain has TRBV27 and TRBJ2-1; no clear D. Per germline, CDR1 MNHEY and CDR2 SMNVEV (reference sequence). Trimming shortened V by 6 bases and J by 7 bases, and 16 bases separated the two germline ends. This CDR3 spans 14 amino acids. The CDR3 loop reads CASSPGWKLNEQFF. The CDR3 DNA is TGTGCCAGCAGCCCGGGTTGGAAGTTAAATGAGCAGTTCTTC.

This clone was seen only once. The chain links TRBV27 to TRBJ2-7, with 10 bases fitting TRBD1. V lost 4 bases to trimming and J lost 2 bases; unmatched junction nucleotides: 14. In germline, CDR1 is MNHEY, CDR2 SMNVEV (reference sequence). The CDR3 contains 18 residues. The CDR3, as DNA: TGTGCCAGCAGTTCTGGGACAGGGGCTCGCGAGCTTCCCTACGAGCAGTACTTC. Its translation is CASSSGTGARELPYEQYF.

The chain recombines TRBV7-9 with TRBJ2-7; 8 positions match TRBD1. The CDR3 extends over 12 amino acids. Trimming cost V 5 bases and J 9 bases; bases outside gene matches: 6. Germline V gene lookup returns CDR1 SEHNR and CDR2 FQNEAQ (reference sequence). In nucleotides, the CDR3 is TGTGCCAGCAGCACAGGACAGGGTAGGCAGTACGTC. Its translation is CASSTGQGRQYV.

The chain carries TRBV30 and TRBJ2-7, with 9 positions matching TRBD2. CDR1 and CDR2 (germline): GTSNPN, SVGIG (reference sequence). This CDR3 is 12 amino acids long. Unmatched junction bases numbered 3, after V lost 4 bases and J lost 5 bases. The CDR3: CAWTSGEDEQYF. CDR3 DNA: TGTGCCTGGACTAGCGGGGAGGACGAGCAGTACTTC.

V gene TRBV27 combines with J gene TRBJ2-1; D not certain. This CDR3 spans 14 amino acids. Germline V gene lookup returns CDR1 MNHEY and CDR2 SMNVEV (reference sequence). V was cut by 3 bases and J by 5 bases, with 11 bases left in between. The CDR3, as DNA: TGTGCCAGCAGTTTTCAATTGAGAAACAATGAGCAGTTCTTC. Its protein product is CASSFQLRNNEQFF.

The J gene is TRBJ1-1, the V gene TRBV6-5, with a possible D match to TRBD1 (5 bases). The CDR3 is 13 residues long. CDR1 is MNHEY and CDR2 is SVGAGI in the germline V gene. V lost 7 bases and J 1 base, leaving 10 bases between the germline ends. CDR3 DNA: TGTGCCAGCACCTACGGGGGGAACACTGAAGCTTTCTTT. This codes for CASTYGGNTEAFF.

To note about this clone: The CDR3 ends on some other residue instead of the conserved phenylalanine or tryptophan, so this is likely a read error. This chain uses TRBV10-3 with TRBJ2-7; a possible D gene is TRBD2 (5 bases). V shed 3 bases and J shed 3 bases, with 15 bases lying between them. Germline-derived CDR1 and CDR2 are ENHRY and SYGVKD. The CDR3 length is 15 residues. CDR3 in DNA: TGTGCCATCAGTGACCGACAAAAGACTATCTACGAGCAGTACTCC. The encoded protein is CAISDRQKTIYEQYS.

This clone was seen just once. The CDR3 nucleotides read TGTGCCAGCAGTTACTCGCACAGTTATGATGGCTACACCTTC. Encoded protein: CASSYSHSYDGYTF. The chain couples TRBV6-5 to TRBJ1-2; D not resolved. This CDR3 contains 14 residues. The germline V gene encodes CDR1 MNHEY and CDR2 SVGAGI. V was trimmed by 0 bases and J by 6 bases, leaving 11 bases between them.

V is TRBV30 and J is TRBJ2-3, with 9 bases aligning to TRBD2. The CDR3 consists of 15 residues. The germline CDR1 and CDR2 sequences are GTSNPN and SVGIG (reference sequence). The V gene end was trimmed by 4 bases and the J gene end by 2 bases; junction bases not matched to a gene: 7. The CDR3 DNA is TGTGCCTGGACTCAGGGACTAGCTCCCACAGATACGCAGTATTTT. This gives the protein CAWTQGLAPTDTQYF.

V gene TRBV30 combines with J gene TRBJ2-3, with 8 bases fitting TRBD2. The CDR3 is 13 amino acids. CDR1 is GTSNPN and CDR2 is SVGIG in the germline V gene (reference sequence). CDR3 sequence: CGGGLAGTDTQYF. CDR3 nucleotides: TGTGGAGGGGGGCTAGCGGGTACAGATACGCAGTATTTT.

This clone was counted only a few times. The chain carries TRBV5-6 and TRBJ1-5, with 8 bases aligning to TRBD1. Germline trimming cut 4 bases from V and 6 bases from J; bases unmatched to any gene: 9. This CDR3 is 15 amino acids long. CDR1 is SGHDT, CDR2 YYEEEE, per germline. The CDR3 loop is CASSRGGQGIQPQHF. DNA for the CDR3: TGTGCCAGCAGCCGGGGAGGACAGGGAATTCAGCCCCAGCATTTT.

In DNA, the CDR3 is TGTGCCAGCAGTCGGACTAGCGGGAGGGAGGGAACCTACGGGGAGCAGTACTTC. Protein: CASSRTSGREGTYGEQYF. The chain carries TRBV28 and TRBJ2-7; 15 bases are shared with TRBD2. Per the germline V gene, CDR1 is MDHEN and CDR2 is SYDVKM. V gave up 5 bases and J gave up 7 bases; unmatched junction bases: 15. CDR3 size: 18 residues.

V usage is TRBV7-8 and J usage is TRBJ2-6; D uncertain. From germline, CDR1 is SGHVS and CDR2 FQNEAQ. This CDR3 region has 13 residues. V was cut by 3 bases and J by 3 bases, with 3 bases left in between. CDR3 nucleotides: TGTGCCAGCAGCTTCCATGGGGCCAACGTCCTGACTTTC. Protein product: CASSFHGANVLTF. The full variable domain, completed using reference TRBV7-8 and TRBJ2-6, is GAGVSQSPRYKVAKRGQDVALRCDPISGHVSLFWYQQALGQGPEFLTYFQNEAQLDKSGLPSDRFFAERPEGSVSTLKIQRTQQEDSAVYLCASSFHGANVLTFGAGSRLTVL.

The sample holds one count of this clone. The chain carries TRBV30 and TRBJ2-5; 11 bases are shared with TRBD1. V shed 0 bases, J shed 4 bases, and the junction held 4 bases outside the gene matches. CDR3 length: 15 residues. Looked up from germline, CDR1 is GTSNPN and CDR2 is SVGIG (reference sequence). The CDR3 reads CAWSVQGTGGETQYF. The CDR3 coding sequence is TGTGCCTGGAGTGTACAAGGGACAGGGGGAGAGACCCAGTACTTC.